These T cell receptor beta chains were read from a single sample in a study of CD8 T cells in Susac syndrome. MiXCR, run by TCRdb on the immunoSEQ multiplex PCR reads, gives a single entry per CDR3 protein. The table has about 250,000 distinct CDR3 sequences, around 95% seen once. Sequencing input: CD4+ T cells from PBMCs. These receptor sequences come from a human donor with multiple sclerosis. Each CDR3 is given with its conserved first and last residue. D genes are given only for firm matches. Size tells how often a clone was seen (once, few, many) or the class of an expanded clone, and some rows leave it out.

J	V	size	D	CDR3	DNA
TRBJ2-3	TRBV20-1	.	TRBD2	CSAPTSGLTDTQYF	TGCAGTGCTCCGACTAGCGGACTCACAGATACGCAGTATTTT
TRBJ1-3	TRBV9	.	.	CASSVEDTVRNTIYF	TGTGCCAGCAGCGTAGAGGACACGGTCAGAAACACCATATATTTT
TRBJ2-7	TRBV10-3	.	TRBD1	CAISGQGTPYEQYF	TGTGCCATCAGTGGACAGGGGACCCCCTACGAGCAGTACTTC
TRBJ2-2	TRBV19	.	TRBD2	CASTLTSGGANTGELFF	TGTGCCAGTACCCTGACTAGCGGGGGGGCGAACACCGGGGAGCTGTTTTTT
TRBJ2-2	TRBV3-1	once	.	CASSHRVTGELFF	TGTGCCAGCAGCCATAGAGTCACCGGGGAGCTGTTTTTT
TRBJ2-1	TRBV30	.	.	CAWRGPVLYNEQFF	TGTGCCTGGAGGGGACCGGTACTATACAATGAGCAGTTCTTC
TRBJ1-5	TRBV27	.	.	CASSFRRGQPQHF	TGTGCCAGCAGTTTTCGGCGAGGGCAGCCCCAGCATTTT
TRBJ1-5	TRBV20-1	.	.	CSANKGFGNQPQHF	TGCAGTGCTAATAAAGGGTTCGGCAATCAGCCCCAGCATTTT
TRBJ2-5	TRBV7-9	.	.	CASSSGSYQETQYF	TGTGCCAGCAGCTCCGGGTCTTACCAAGAGACCCAGTACTTC
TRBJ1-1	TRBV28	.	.	CASSLGQTNTEAFF	TGTGCCAGCAGTTTAGGACAGACCAACACTGAAGCTTTCTTT
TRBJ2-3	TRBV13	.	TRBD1	CASSPWTGARDTQYF	TGTGCCAGCAGCCCCTGGACAGGGGCGCGGGATACGCAGTATTTT
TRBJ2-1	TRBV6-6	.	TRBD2	CASSPLAGVNNEQFF	TGTGCCAGCAGCCCACTAGCGGGAGTAAACAATGAGCAGTTCTTC
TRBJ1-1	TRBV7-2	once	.	CASSFVRTLNTEAFF	TGTGCCAGCAGCTTCGTCCGCACCCTGAACACTGAAGCTTTCTTT
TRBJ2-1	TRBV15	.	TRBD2	CATSRSGGSYNEQFF	TGTGCCACCAGCAGAAGCGGGGGTTCCTACAATGAGCAGTTCTTC
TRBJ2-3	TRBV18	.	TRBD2	CASSPPGGRSTDTQYF	TGTGCCAGCTCACCACCCGGCGGGAGGAGCACAGATACGCAGTATTTT
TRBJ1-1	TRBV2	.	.	CASSVPNTEAFF	TGTGCCAGCAGTGTACCGAACACTGAAGCTTTCTTT
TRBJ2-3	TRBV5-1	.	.	CASSWSGGVSTDTQYF	TGCGCCAGCAGCTGGAGTGGAGGGGTGAGCACAGATACGCAGTATTTT
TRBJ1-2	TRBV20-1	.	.	CSARDRTNYGYTF	TGCAGTGCTAGGGACAGAACTAACTATGGCTACACCTTC
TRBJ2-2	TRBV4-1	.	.	CASSPAPLRNTGELFF	TGCGCCAGCAGCCCCGCACCCCTCAGGAACACCGGGGAGCTGTTTTTT
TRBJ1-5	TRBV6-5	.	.	CASSRQLGNQPQHF	TGTGCCAGCAGTAGACAGTTGGGCAATCAGCCCCAGCATTTT
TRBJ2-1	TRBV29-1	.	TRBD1	CSVDRQGIEQFF	TGCAGCGTTGACAGACAGGGGATTGAGCAGTTCTTC
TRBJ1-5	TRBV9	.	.	CASSATDGGYQPQHF	TGTGCCAGCAGCGCGACCGATGGGGGTTATCAGCCCCAGCATTTT
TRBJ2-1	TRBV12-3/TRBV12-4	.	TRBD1	CASRPRGRGRSKTVNEQFF	TGTGCCAGCAGACCCAGGGGGCGCGGGCGGTCTAAAACGGTCAATGAGCAGTTCTTC
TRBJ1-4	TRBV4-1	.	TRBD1	CASSRLRTGLDEKLFF	TGCGCCAGCAGCCGATTAAGGACAGGGCTCGATGAAAAACTGTTTTTT
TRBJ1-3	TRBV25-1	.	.	CASRSSSSGNTIYF	TGTGCCAGCAGATCGTCTAGCTCTGGAAACACCATATATTTT
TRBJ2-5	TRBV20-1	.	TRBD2	CSAALISGIETQYF	TGCAGTGCCGCTTTGATTAGCGGGATAGAGACCCAGTACTTC
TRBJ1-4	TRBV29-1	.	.	CSVAARDEKLFF	TGCAGCGTGGCAGCACGGGATGAAAAACTGTTTTTT
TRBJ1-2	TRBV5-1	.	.	CASSQGRFGYTF	TGCGCCAGCAGCCAAGGACGCTTTGGCTACACCTTC
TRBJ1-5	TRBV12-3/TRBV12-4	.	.	CASSRGVSNQPQHF	TGTGCCAGCAGTCGGGGGGTTAGCAATCAGCCCCAGCATTTT
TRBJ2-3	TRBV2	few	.	CASSGSTDTQYF	TGTGCCAGCAGTGGCAGTACAGATACGCAGTATTTT
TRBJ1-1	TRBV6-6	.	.	CASRLGQTNTEAFF	TGTGCCAGCAGACTCGGACAGACGAACACTGAAGCTTTCTTT
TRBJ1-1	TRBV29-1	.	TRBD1	CSVKYPPGQVEAFF	TGCAGCGTCAAATACCCCCCCGGACAGGTTGAAGCTTTCTTT
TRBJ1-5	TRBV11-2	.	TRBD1	CASSAGTGINQPQHF	TGTGCCAGCAGCGCCGGGACAGGGATCAATCAGCCCCAGCATTTT
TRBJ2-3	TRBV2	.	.	CASTRAGPTDTQYF	TGTGCCAGCACTCGAGCCGGTCCCACAGATACGCAGTATTTT
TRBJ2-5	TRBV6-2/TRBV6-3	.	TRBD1	CASSMTGEETQYF	TGTGCCAGCAGTATGACAGGGGAAGAGACCCAGTACTTC
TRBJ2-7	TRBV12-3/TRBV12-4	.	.	CASSLDPGSEQYF	TGTGCCAGCAGTTTAGATCCAGGGAGCGAGCAGTACTTC
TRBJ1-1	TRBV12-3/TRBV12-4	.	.	CASSFFVSSTEAFF	TGTGCCAGCAGTTTTTTCGTGTCGAGCACTGAAGCTTTCTTT